The next 18 T cell receptor beta chains were all read from a single sample in a study of blood T cell repertoires in COVID-19. The assay was immunoSEQ multiplex PCR, and TCRdb's table has in-frame clones only and misses some. The sample carries 430,000 or so clones, 70% to 90% recorded once. Source material: PBMCs or T cells enriched from blood (not recorded which). Every receptor here comes from a woman under 30 who had been exposed to COVID-19.

The J gene is TRBJ1-4, the V gene TRBV21-1; TRBD1 reflects the table's D call only, with no check against the DNA. TRBV21-1 is a pseudogene segment. This CDR3 region has 19 residues. This chain's CDR3 is CASSPKSVSGQGILEKLFF. The DNA of the CDR3 is TGTGCCAGCAGCCCCAAGTCTGTATCGGGACAGGGGATCTTGGAAAAACTGTTTTTT.

This clone occurred once. This chain uses TRBV7-8 with TRBJ1-1, with D unclear. Between the trimmed V and J ends, which lost 2 bases and 2 bases, there was a span of 9 bases. CDR3 length: 14 amino acids. Looked up from germline, CDR1 is SGHVS and CDR2 is FQNEAQ. The CDR3 loop reads CASSLLVENTEAFF. CDR3 DNA: TGTGCCAGCAGCTTATTGGTAGAAAACACTGAAGCTTTCTTT.

The rearrangement uses TRBV21-1 and TRBJ2-1; the D segment call TRBD1 is taken from the table without a DNA check. TRBV21-1 is a pseudogene segment. This CDR3 is 16 amino acids long. The CDR3 sequence is CASSASGTGTLDEQFF. CDR3 nucleotides: TGTGCCAGCAGCGCGTCCGGGACAGGGACTTTGGATGAGCAGTTCTTC.

CDR3 DNA: TGTGCCAGCAGCTCATATCTAGACAGGATTAATGAAAAACTGTTTTTT. The encoded protein is CASSSYLDRINEKLFF. The rearrangement uses TRBV5-6 and TRBJ1-4; possibly TRBD1 for D (6 bases). V lost 3 bases and J lost 4, with 16 bases in between. This CDR3 is built from 16 residues. Germline values: CDR1 SGHDT, CDR2 YYEEEE.

This chain links TRBV7-7 with TRBJ2-5; 11 bases are shared with TRBD2. The CDR3 is made up of 16 amino acids. Germline V gene data show CDR1 as SSHAT and CDR2 as FNYEAQ (reference sequence). The V segment lost 1 base and the J segment 4 bases; nucleotides outside the gene matches: 5. CDR3 region: CASSLGLAGGRETQYF. The CDR3 bases are TGTGCCAGCAGCTTAGGCCTAGCGGGAGGAAGAGAGACCCAGTACTTC.

V usage is TRBV5-6 and J usage is TRBJ1-5; D remains ambiguous. V was cut by 0 bases and J by 7 bases, with 8 bases left in between. This CDR3 contains 13 residues. Germline assignment: CDR1 SGHDT and CDR2 YYEEEE. The CDR3 protein is CASSLGAWQPQHF. Here the CDR3 DNA reads TGTGCCAGCAGCTTGGGGGCATGGCAGCCCCAGCATTTT.

This chain uses TRBV3-1 (or the pseudogene TRBV3-2) with TRBJ2-3; 9 nucleotides line up with TRBD1. Trimming took 8 bases from V and 5 from J; bases not matched to a gene: 8. This CDR3 is built from 14 residues. In germline, CDR1 is LGHDT, CDR2 YNNKEL (reference sequence). CDR3 sequence: CASGERTGEDTQYF. The CDR3 DNA sequence: TGTGCCAGCGGAGAAAGGACAGGGGAAGATACGCAGTATTTT.

CDR3 sequence: CASTSEWTGAYEQYF. In DNA form, the CDR3 reads TGTGCCAGCACCTCCGAATGGACAGGGGCATACGAGCAGTACTTC. V gene TRBV28 combines with J gene TRBJ2-7, with 9 bases fitting TRBD1. The CDR3 is made up of 15 amino acids. V trimming: 7 bases; J trimming: 4 bases; junction bases outside the gene matches: 11. Germline V gives CDR1 MDHEN, CDR2 SYDVKM.

The chain is built from TRBV28 and TRBJ2-3, with 8 bases that match TRBD2. There are 15 residues in the CDR3. V shed 8 bases, J shed 4 bases, and the junction held 11 bases outside the gene matches. From germline, CDR1 is MDHEN and CDR2 SYDVKM. This CDR3 is CASGRMSGGPDTQYF. The CDR3 region has the DNA TGTGCCAGCGGCCGGATGTCGGGGGGGCCAGATACGCAGTATTTT.

This sequence joins TRBV29-1 and TRBJ1-1; no clear D. The CDR3 contains 15 residues. Looked up from germline, CDR1 is SQVTM and CDR2 is ANQGSEA. Between the trimmed V and J ends, which lost 1 base and 3 bases, there was a span of 15 bases. The CDR3 loop reads CSVEGSILRDTEAFF. Written as DNA, the CDR3 is TGCAGCGTTGAAGGGTCCATCCTCCGAGACACTGAAGCTTTCTTT.

The rearrangement links TRBV30 to TRBJ2-3; 8 bases are shared with TRBD2. CDR1 GTSNPN and CDR2 SVGIG come from the germline V gene (reference sequence). Germline trimming cut 0 bases from V and 7 bases from J; bases unmatched to any gene: 15. The CDR3 contains 17 residues. The DNA for the CDR3 is TGTGCCTGGAGTGTTGGACTAGCCACGACCAATAAGAATACGCAGTATTTT. Its translation: CAWSVGLATTNKNTQYF.

The chain has TRBV10-1 and TRBJ1-6, with D maybe TRBD1 (5 bases). Trimming took off 8 bases at V and 0 bases at J, with 17 bases between the two ends. Germline lookup yields CDR1 WNHNN and CDR2 SYGVQD (reference sequence). The CDR3 contains 17 residues. CDR3 sequence reads: CASPQRGGSSYNSPLHF. The CDR3 DNA reads TGCGCCAGCCCCCAGCGGGGGGGGAGCTCCTATAATTCACCCCTCCACTTT.

The V and J genes are TRBV27 and TRBJ1-1; possibly TRBD1 for D (5 bases). The CDR3 has 11 amino acids. With 8 bases removed from V and 6 bases from J, the gap between germline ends came to 10 bases. The V gene's germline CDR1 is MNHEY and CDR2 SMNVEV (reference sequence). The CDR3 reads CASGGVPEAFF. CDR3 nucleotides: TGTGCCAGCGGGGGGGTGCCTGAAGCTTTCTTT.

V and J are TRBV9 and TRBJ2-7; TRBD1 matches at 11 bases. V gave up 0 bases and J gave up 3 bases; unmatched junction bases: 2. Germline V lookup: CDR1 SGDLS, CDR2 YYNGEE. CDR3 length: 15 residues. The CDR3 here is CASSVGDRGYYEQYF. In DNA form, the CDR3 reads TGTGCCAGCAGCGTAGGGGACAGGGGGTACTACGAGCAGTACTTC.

This sequence joins TRBV28 and TRBJ2-7, with D perhaps matching TRBD1 (6 bases). Germline CDR1 and CDR2: MDHEN and SYDVKM. There are 12 residues in the CDR3. V was pared by 6 bases and J by 4 bases, with 10 bases between. CDR3: CASRRGGYEQYF. The CDR3 region has the DNA TGTGCCAGCAGACGAGGGGGATACGAGCAGTACTTC.

This clone was recorded once. An end of the junction differs from the germline gene, which may be a read error. The V call is TRBV28, the J call TRBJ1-2; 7 positions match TRBD1. The CDR3 loop spans 13 amino acids. Germline V CDR1 and CDR2: MDHEN, SYDVKM. The CDR3: CASTLRGNSGYTF. The CDR3 nucleotides read TGTGCCAGCACCCTCAGGGGGAACTCTGGCTACACCTTC.

This clone has only one observation. The chain links TRBV3-1 (or the pseudogene TRBV3-2) to TRBJ2-5; 8 bases fit TRBD2. Unmatched junction bases numbered 6, after V lost 1 base and J lost 2 bases. Germline V gene data show CDR1 as LGHDT and CDR2 as YNNKEL (reference sequence). CDR3 length: 16 residues. The CDR3, as DNA: TGTGCCAGCAGCCAAGGGTGGGGCGGGAGGCAAGAGACCCAGTACTTC. As protein: CASSQGWGGRQETQYF.

The rearrangement joins TRBV10-3 to TRBJ2-7, with D hard to call. This CDR3 is built from 11 residues. Germline V gene lookup returns CDR1 ENHRY and CDR2 SYGVKD. Trimming took 2 bases from V and 6 from J, leaving 5 bases between them. This CDR3 reads CAISEGVEQYF. Here the CDR3 DNA reads TGTGCCATCAGTGAGGGAGTCGAGCAGTACTTC.